This is a list of T cell receptor beta chains from one sample in a study of blood T cell repertoires in COVID-19. Clones were read by immunoSEQ multiplex PCR, and TCRdb kept only the in-frame ones, dropping some. The sample carries approximately 100,000 clones, roughly 87% recorded once. Sequencing used peripheral blood. The receptor source for this set is a human donor in a cohort sampled during active COVID-19. Both conserved end residues are part of each CDR3. The order of the fields is V gene, D gene, J gene, clone size, CDR3 protein. A D gene is named only where the DNA matches it firmly. Rows may omit the clone size; those that give it use once, few, many or a size class.

>TRBV4-1|TRBD1|TRBJ2-3|few
CASSLSNPWGQGATDTQYF
>TRBV2|.|TRBJ1-5|.
CASSVESNQPQHF
>TRBV14|TRBD1|TRBJ2-7|.
CASSQTTWDRSYEQYF
>TRBV5-1|TRBD1|TRBJ2-5|.
CASRFPRDRAEETQYF
>TRBV19|.|TRBJ2-4|.
CASSMQGSKNIQYF
>TRBV4-2|.|TRBJ1-2|.
CASSQVGDSYGYTF
>TRBV3-1/TRBV3-2|TRBD2|TRBJ2-7|.
CASSQGFAGGAYEQYF
>TRBV7-6|.|TRBJ2-1|.
CASSLAAAEQFF
>TRBV7-6|TRBD2|TRBJ2-3|.
CASSPGLAVSTDTQYF
>TRBV5-1|.|TRBJ2-3|.
CASSLDPGGAGTDTQYF
>TRBV19|TRBD2|TRBJ2-1|.
CASNGGLARTNEQFF
>TRBV19|.|TRBJ2-3|.
CASSFLVASSTDTQYF
>TRBV9|TRBD2|TRBJ2-3|once
CASSAGLAGGNTQYF
>TRBV4-1|TRBD1|TRBJ1-6|.
CASSQAPQGGYNSPLHF
>TRBV9|TRBD2|TRBJ2-1|.
CASSPGGNNEQFF
>TRBV12-3/TRBV12-4|.|TRBJ1-2|.
CASSQPGGSGYTF
>TRBV28|TRBD1|TRBJ2-1|.
CASRPGGNSYNEQFF
>TRBV28|.|TRBJ2-1|.
CASSLSRQGHNEQFF
>TRBV6-5|.|TRBJ1-2|once
CASSYADYGYTF
>TRBV9|.|TRBJ1-3|.
CASSDGGTLSGNTIYF
>TRBV7-3|.|TRBJ1-5|.
CASSLGRGQPQHF
>TRBV10-3|TRBD2|TRBJ2-1|.
CAIKAGTPGGEQFF
>TRBV4-1|.|TRBJ1-2|once
CASSQRSLGANYGYTF
>TRBV12-5|TRBD1|TRBJ1-1|.
CASGQGQGINTEAFF
>TRBV10-3|TRBD1|TRBJ2-3|.
CAISDPQGSTDTQYF
>TRBV7-9|.|TRBJ2-1|.
CASSPFAGAVYNEQFF